These 26 T cell receptor beta chains came from one sample sequenced in a study of cytomegalovirus exposure and HLA in healthy donors. A multiplex PCR was run with 60 Vbeta primers and 13 Jbeta primers. Measured with immunoSEQ multiplex PCR; TCRdb has only the in-frame clones, and not every one. The sample has 150,000 or so clones; 70% to 75% are singletons. Sequencing was carried out using PBMCs. The receptors come from a male donor in good health and CMV-seronegative.

This chain uses TRBV5-5 with TRBJ1-1; D uncertain. Germline V lookup: CDR1 SGHKS, CDR2 YYEKEE (reference sequence). The CDR3 is 17 amino acids. The V end lost 4 bases, the J end lost 0 bases, and 19 bases lay between the germline ends. The CDR3 here is CASSTLPVSGMNTEAFF. The CDR3 nucleotides read TGTGCCAGCAGCACCCTTCCGGTTTCAGGTATGAACACTGAAGCTTTCTTT.

This clone was found once. The chain is built from TRBV7-2 and TRBJ2-5; D perhaps matches TRBD2 (6 bases). CDR1 and CDR2 from the germline V gene are SGHTA and FQGNSA. V lost 5 bases and J lost 6, with 22 bases in between. The CDR3 contains 16 residues. The CDR3 coding sequence is TGTGCCAGCAGCGCACCCCAGGGCGCGGGGTCTAAGACCCAGTACTTC. Translating gives CASSAPQGAGSKTQYF.

This chain joins TRBV14 and TRBJ1-2; 7 positions agree with TRBD1. The germline V gene encodes CDR1 SGHDN and CDR2 FVKESK. Unmatched junction bases numbered 6, after V lost 1 base and J lost 4 bases. The CDR3 is 15 residues long. The CDR3 loop is CASSQVGTAAYGYTF. CDR3 bases: TGTGCCAGCAGCCAAGTGGGGACAGCGGCCTATGGCTACACCTTC. The full variable domain, with the rest looked up from reference TRBV14 and TRBJ1-2, is EAGVTQFPSHSVIEKGQTVTLRCDPISGHDNLYWYRRVMGKEIKFLLHFVKESKQDESGMPNNRFLAERTGGTYSTLKVQPAELEDSGVYFCASSQVGTAAYGYTFGSGTRLTVV.

This sequence joins TRBV5-1 and TRBJ2-7; D ambiguous. Germline CDR1 is SGHRS and CDR2 is YFSETQ. V was pared by 4 bases and J by 2 bases, with 19 bases between. CDR3 length equals 16 residues. This chain's CDR3 is CASSAGSWSGTYEQYF. In DNA, the CDR3 is TGCGCCAGCAGCGCCGGCTCCTGGTCAGGTACCTACGAGCAGTACTTC. Together with reference TRBV5-1 and TRBJ2-7, the CDR3 gives the full variable domain: KAGVTQTPRYLIKTRGQQVTLSCSPISGHRSVSWYQQTPGQGLQFLFEYFSETQRNKGNFPGRFSGRQFSNSRSEMNVSTLELGDSALYLCASSAGSWSGTYEQYFGPGTRLTVT.

The chain combines TRBV5-4 with TRBJ2-7, with TRBD1 identical over 10 bases. After removal of 3 bases from V and 5 bases from J, the junction contained 14 bases not matched to a gene. This CDR3 region has 17 residues. Per the germline V gene, CDR1 is SGHNT and CDR2 is YYREEE (reference sequence). CDR3 protein: CASSSTQGTGETHEQYF. The DNA for the CDR3 is TGTGCCAGCAGCTCAACACAGGGGACAGGGGAGACCCACGAGCAGTACTTC. Filled out from reference TRBV5-4 and TRBJ2-7, the complete variable domain reads ETGVTQSPTHLIKTRGQQVTLRCSSQSGHNTVSWYQQALGQGPQFIFQYYREEENGRGNFPPRFSGLQFPNYSSELNVNALELDDSALYLCASSSTQGTGETHEQYFGPGTRLTVT.

This chain joins TRBV4-1 and TRBJ1-4; possible D gene TRBD1, 6 bases. Trimming shortened V by 5 bases and J by 8 bases, and 15 bases separated the two germline ends. Germline CDR1 MGHRA, CDR2 YSYEKL. The CDR3 runs 14 residues. CDR3 protein: CASSLQARGEKLFF. The CDR3 coding sequence is TGCGCCAGCAGCTTACAAGCCAGGGGAGAAAAACTGTTTTTT.

The chain employs TRBV27 and TRBJ2-7; 12 positions match TRBD2. Germline V lookup: CDR1 MNHEY, CDR2 SMNVEV (reference sequence). Unmatched junction bases numbered 2, after V lost 5 bases and J lost 3 bases. The CDR3 contains 14 residues. This chain's CDR3 is CASSPGLAGYEQYF. CDR3 nucleotides: TGTGCCAGCAGTCCGGGACTAGCGGGCTACGAGCAGTACTTC.

The rearrangement joins TRBV28 to TRBJ2-7, with TRBD1 identical over 10 bases. The germline CDR1 and CDR2 sequences are MDHEN and SYDVKM. The ends lost 5 bases at V and 5 bases at J; junction bases unmatched: 9. This CDR3 is built from 15 residues. The CDR3 DNA is TGTGCCAGCAGTCCTACGACAGGGGGCTCGGACGAGCAGTACTTC. Its protein is CASSPTTGGSDEQYF.

This clone was observed a handful of times. The V gene is TRBV18, the J gene TRBJ1-6, with 8 bases that match TRBD1. Germline V gives CDR1 KGHSH, CDR2 LQKENI. J gave up 9 bases and V 5 bases, and 12 bases lay outside the gene matches. The CDR3 spans 16 residues. CDR3 bases: TGTGCCAGCTCAATCGGACAGGGAACTTCGAGTTCACCCCTCCACTTT. Translated: CASSIGQGTSSSPLHF. Full variable domain (outside the CDR3, taken from reference TRBV18 and TRBJ1-6): NAGVMQNPRHLVRRRGQEARLRCSPMKGHSHVYWYRQLPEEGLKFMVYLQKENIIDESGMPKERFSAEFPKEGPSILRIQQVVRGDSAAYFCASSIGQGTSSSPLHFGNGTRLTVT.

The chain carries TRBV28 and TRBJ2-7; the match to TRBD1 covers 8 bases. The CDR3 totals 14 residues. V gave up 5 bases and J gave up 5 bases; unmatched junction bases: 8. Germline assignment: CDR1 MDHEN and CDR2 SYDVKM. The DNA of the CDR3 is TGTGCCAGCAGTATGGACAGGGTTCTCAACGAGCAGTACTTC. It translates to CASSMDRVLNEQYF.

This rearrangement joins TRBV14 to TRBJ2-7, with a tentative D call TRBD2 (6 bases). CDR3 size: 16 residues. The V end lost 2 bases, the J end lost 3 bases, and 17 bases lay between the germline ends. The germline CDR1 and CDR2 sequences are SGHDN and FVKESK. CDR3 in amino acids: CASSQNPGLNYYEQYF. The CDR3 coding sequence is TGTGCCAGCAGCCAAAATCCGGGACTGAATTACTACGAGCAGTACTTC.

The V gene is TRBV7-8, the J gene TRBJ2-3; 8 positions agree with TRBD2. The CDR3 is 15 residues long. Germline V gene data show CDR1 as SGHVS and CDR2 as FQNEAQ. The J segment lost 14 bases and the V segment lost 5 bases, leaving 18 bases of the junction unmatched. The DNA of the CDR3 is TGTGCCAGCAGCCTAGGGACTAGTAATCCCTTCTTCCTGTATTTT. Protein: CASSLGTSNPFFLYF.

The chain carries TRBV9 and TRBJ2-7, with TRBD1 matching 9 bases. CDR3 length: 13 residues. J was trimmed by 7 bases and V by 3 bases; bases with no gene match: 5. Germline CDR1 SGDLS, CDR2 YYNGEE. CDR3 sequence reads: CASSEQGAGEQYF. CDR3 bases: TGTGCCAGCAGCGAACAGGGGGCGGGGGAGCAGTACTTC.

V and J are TRBV7-3 and TRBJ2-1; D is undetermined. Germline CDR1 SGHTA, CDR2 FQGTGA. CDR3 length: 13 amino acids. V was trimmed by 4 bases and J by 6 bases, leaving 10 bases between them. For the CDR3, the DNA is TGTGCCAGCAGCTCCCGACACCGCAATGAGCAGTTCTTC. Encoded protein: CASSSRHRNEQFF.

The chain joins TRBV9 to TRBJ1-1, with TRBD1 identical over 7 bases. V was clipped by 0 bases and J by 6 bases; unmatched bases: 2. CDR1 SGDLS and CDR2 YYNGEE come from the germline V gene. The CDR3 has 13 residues. CDR3 bases: TGTGCCAGCAGCGTAGAGGGACAGTCTGAAGCTTTCTTT. It translates to CASSVEGQSEAFF.

The V and J genes are TRBV28 and TRBJ1-2, with D unresolved. With 8 bases removed from V and 7 bases from J, the gap between germline ends came to 14 bases. Germline CDR1 MDHEN, CDR2 SYDVKM. The CDR3 totals 12 residues. The CDR3 DNA reads TGTGCCAGCCGGAGACGTCTCTCTGGCTACACCTTC. It translates to CASRRRLSGYTF.

This clone has a handful of counts. V usage is TRBV4-2 and J usage is TRBJ2-6; D gene uncertain. The CDR3 runs to 19 residues. V was cut by 0 bases and J by 0 bases, with 15 bases left in between. Germline V gene lookup returns CDR1 LGHNA and CDR2 YNFKEQ. The CDR3 here is CASSQEQVGMASGANVLTF. The CDR3 coding sequence is TGTGCCAGCAGCCAAGAGCAGGTCGGCATGGCCTCTGGGGCCAACGTCCTGACTTTC.

The chain recombines TRBV4-3 with TRBJ2-7; possibly TRBD2 for D (5 bases). The CDR3 has 10 amino acids. V was pared by 8 bases and J by 7 bases, with 9 bases between. CDR1 is LGHNA and CDR2 is YSLEER in the germline V gene. CDR3 coding DNA: TGCGCCAGCCCGGCGGGTGAGCAGTACTTC. Translating it yields CASPAGEQYF.

This chain joins TRBV11-2 and TRBJ2-4; 9 bases are shared with TRBD1. The junction had 10 bases not matched to a gene; V was cut back by 5 bases and J by 2 bases. CDR3 length equals 17 residues. The germline V gene encodes CDR1 SGHAT and CDR2 FQNNGV. The CDR3 is CASSDLQGAVSKNIQYF. CDR3 in DNA: TGTGCCAGCAGCGACCTACAGGGGGCAGTGTCCAAAAACATTCAGTACTTC.

The J gene is TRBJ2-3, the V gene TRBV6-5; possibly TRBD1 for D (5 bases). The CDR3 sequence is 14 residues long. V was shortened by 7 bases and J by 0 bases, with 11 bases between the two germline ends. CDR1 is MNHEY, CDR2 SVGAGI, per germline. CDR3 protein: CASKTGPSTDTQYF. The DNA for the CDR3 is TGTGCCAGCAAAACAGGACCCAGCACAGATACGCAGTATTTT.

This clone was detected once. The V and J genes are TRBV9 and TRBJ2-2, with 8 bases matching TRBD2. Per germline, CDR1 SGDLS and CDR2 YYNGEE. The J segment lost 1 base and the V segment lost 0 bases, leaving 5 bases of the junction unmatched. There are 17 residues in the CDR3. The DNA of the CDR3 is TGTGCCAGCAGCGTAGCAGGTCTAGCGGGGAACACCGGGGAGCTGTTTTTT. Translation: CASSVAGLAGNTGELFF. Drawing the rest from reference TRBV9 and TRBJ2-2, the complete variable domain is DSGVTQTPKHLITATGQRVTLRCSPRSGDLSVYWYQQSLDQGLQFLIQYYNGEERAKGNILERFSAQQFPDLHSELNLSSLELGDSALYFCASSVAGLAGNTGELFFGEGSRLTVL.

The V gene is TRBV6-4, the J gene TRBJ2-1; TRBD2 agrees at 12 bases. CDR3 length: 17 residues. Trimming at V came to 2 bases and at J to 10 bases, leaving 12 bases not matched to a gene. Germline CDR1 and CDR2: MRHNA and SNTAGT. The CDR3 DNA sequence: TGTGCCAGCAGTGACCAGGGGCTAGCGGGAGGGCCTCGGGAGCAGTTCTTC. Amino acid sequence: CASSDQGLAGGPREQFF.

This clone was picked up a small number of times. The J gene is TRBJ2-5, the V gene TRBV6-1; 8 positions match TRBD1. Germline V gene lookup returns CDR1 MNHNS and CDR2 SASEGT. This CDR3 spans 14 amino acids. Unmatched junction bases numbered 3, after V lost 2 bases and J lost 4 bases. In DNA, the CDR3 is TGTGCCAGCAGTGAACGACAGGGGAGAGAGACCCAGTACTTC. Protein sequence: CASSERQGRETQYF.

This clone has a handful of counts. Here the CDR3 DNA reads TGTGCCAGCAGCAACGACAGGGGTAATGAGCAGTTCTTC. This gives the protein CASSNDRGNEQFF. The chain links TRBV21-1 to TRBJ2-1; the D call of TRBD1 is as the table states it, not checked on the DNA. TRBV21-1 is tagged as a pseudogene. This CDR3 spans 13 amino acids.

The rearrangement uses TRBV30 and TRBJ2-7; 7 nucleotides align to TRBD1. J was trimmed by 2 bases and V by 2 bases; bases with no gene match: 3. This CDR3 is built from 13 residues. Germline V CDR1 and CDR2: GTSNPN, SVGIG (reference sequence). Here the CDR3 DNA reads TGTGCCTGGAGTCGACAGGGAACCTACGAGCAGTACTTC. This codes for CAWSRQGTYEQYF.

The chain uses TRBV11-3 and TRBJ2-3; 12 bases align to TRBD2. The germline V gene encodes CDR1 SGHNT and CDR2 YENEEA. The CDR3 length is 17 residues. V dropped 1 base and J dropped 4; count of bases not matched to a gene: 6. The CDR3 DNA is TGTGCCAGCAGCTTAGTTTCTAGCGGGGGGGCAGCAGATACGCAGTATTTT. Its protein product is CASSLVSSGGAADTQYF.